Listed here are 25 T cell receptor beta chains from one sample, sequenced in a study of blood T cell repertoires in COVID-19. The repertoire was sequenced with immunoSEQ multiplex PCR; TCRdb's copy has only in-frame clones and lacks some. The table records approximately 96,000 clones, approximately 84% of them present only once. Sequencing was carried out using peripheral blood. Source of these receptors: a woman older than 75 with acute or convalescent COVID-19.

This chain links TRBV19 with TRBJ1-5, with TRBD1 identical over 8 bases. The germline V gene has CDR1 LNHDA and CDR2 SQIVND (reference sequence). This CDR3 is built from 15 residues. With 5 bases clipped from V and 7 bases from J, the junction kept 10 bases outside the gene matches. CDR3 residues: CASSSSGGARQPQHF. DNA of the CDR3: TGTGCCAGTAGTTCGTCAGGGGGCGCGAGGCAGCCCCAGCATTTT. The full variable domain, rest sourced from reference TRBV19 and TRBJ1-5, is DGGITQSPKYLFRKEGQNVTLSCEQNLNHDAMYWYRQDPGQGLRLIYYSQIVNDFQKGDIAEGYSVSREKKESFPLTVTSAQKNPTAFYLCASSSSGGARQPQHFGDGTRLSIL.

The chain carries TRBV18 and TRBJ2-1, with 11 bases fitting TRBD2. This CDR3 comprises 18 residues. Germline V gene sequence: CDR1 KGHSH, CDR2 LQKENI. Germline trimming cut 1 base from V and 6 bases from J; bases unmatched to any gene: 11. The CDR3, as DNA: TGTGCCAGCTCACCACGGAGGCTAGCGGGGGGCCTGACCAATGAGCAGTTCTTC. It codes for CASSPRRLAGGLTNEQFF.

The V gene is TRBV6-1, the J gene TRBJ1-1; the match to TRBD1 covers 10 bases. The germline gives CDR1 MNHNS, CDR2 SASEGT. The CDR3 sequence is 14 residues long. V was clipped by 0 bases and J by 5 bases; unmatched bases: 0. This CDR3 is CASSEAGQGTEAFF. The CDR3 DNA sequence: TGTGCCAGCAGTGAAGCGGGACAGGGGACTGAAGCTTTCTTT.

The chain uses TRBV6-6 and TRBJ2-5, with TRBD1 matching over 8 bases. From germline, CDR1 is MNHNY and CDR2 SVGAGI (reference sequence). Trimming cost V 6 bases and J 2 bases; bases outside gene matches: 8. This CDR3 contains 15 residues. The CDR3 DNA sequence: TGTGCCAGCAGGACAGGGGAGGTTGCACAAGAGACCCAGTACTTC. It encodes CASRTGEVAQETQYF.

The CDR3 DNA sequence: TGTGCCAGTAGTATTTTACCAGGGACCGGGGAGCTGTTTTTT. Translation gives CASSILPGTGELFF. The genes are TRBV19 and TRBJ2-2, with D perhaps TRBD1 (5 bases). V lost 3 bases and J lost 5, with 10 bases in between. From germline, CDR1 is LNHDA and CDR2 SQIVND (reference sequence). This CDR3 has 14 residues.

The rearrangement uses TRBV7-3 and TRBJ2-2; TRBD2 might be the D (5 bases). The CDR3 is 17 amino acids. CDR1 SGHTA and CDR2 FQGTGA come from the germline V gene. Trimming shortened V by 3 bases and J by 2 bases, and 16 bases separated the two germline ends. For the CDR3, the DNA is TGTGCCAGCAGCTTTGGAGGTGTGGGCTCCAACACCGGGGAGCTGTTTTTT. Its translation: CASSFGGVGSNTGELFF. Full variable domain (missing parts from reference TRBV7-3 and TRBJ2-2): GAGVSQTPSNKVTEKGKYVELRCDPISGHTALYWYRQSLGQGPEFLIYFQGTGAADDSGLPNDRFFAVRPEGSVSTLKIQRTERGDSAVYLCASSFGGVGSNTGELFFGEGSRLTVL.

This sequence joins TRBV2 and TRBJ1-5; perhaps TRBD1 as D (6 bases). The CDR3 extends over 15 amino acids. V lost 6 bases to trimming and J lost 5 bases, with 17 bases between them. The germline CDR1 and CDR2 sequences are SNHLY and FYNNEI. The CDR3 coding sequence is TGTGCCAGCAGGGCCGATACGACAGGATATCAGCCCCAGCATTTT. It yields the protein CASRADTTGYQPQHF.

The chain combines TRBV10-1 with TRBJ2-7, with a possible D match to TRBD1 (6 bases). Germline V gene sequence: CDR1 WNHNN, CDR2 SYGVQD (reference sequence). Trimming pared 2 bases from V and 3 bases from J, leaving 8 bases between. The CDR3 runs 13 residues. The CDR3 DNA reads as TGCGCCAGCAGTGAGGGGACACACTACGAGCAGTACGTC. Its translation: CASSEGTHYEQYV.

This chain joins TRBV6-5 and TRBJ1-1; maybe TRBD1 (6 bases). This CDR3 has 15 amino acids. Germline CDR1 MNHEY, CDR2 SVGAGI. The ends were cut back, 0 bases at V and 6 bases at J, with 14 bases in the middle. The CDR3 spells CASSYSSNRASEAFF. The CDR3 nucleotides are TGTGCCAGCAGTTACTCGAGTAACAGGGCTTCTGAAGCTTTCTTT.

The chain couples TRBV19 to TRBJ1-5; 11 bases match TRBD1. With V trimmed by 6 bases and J by 2 bases, 9 bases remained unmatched. The CDR3 length is 17 residues. The germline gives CDR1 LNHDA, CDR2 SQIVND (reference sequence). The CDR3 is CASSMDRGRGGNQPQHF. In DNA, the CDR3 is TGTGCCAGTAGCATGGACAGGGGGCGAGGTGGCAATCAGCCCCAGCATTTT.

This rearrangement joins TRBV2 to TRBJ1-2, with 7 bases fitting TRBD1. The CDR3 runs to 13 residues. Germline CDR1 reads SNHLY; CDR2 reads FYNNEI. The junction had 4 bases not matched to a gene; V was cut back by 7 bases and J by 2 bases. CDR3 region: CASTLTGNYGYTF. The DNA of the CDR3 is TGTGCCAGCACCCTGACAGGGAACTATGGCTACACCTTC. The full variable domain, completed using reference TRBV2 and TRBJ1-2, is EPEVTQTPSHQVTQMGQEVILRCVPISNHLYFYWYRQILGQKVEFLVSFYNNEISEKSEIFDDQFSVERPDGSNFTLKIRSTKLEDSAMYFCASTLTGNYGYTFGSGTRLTVV.

The chain carries TRBV28 and TRBJ2-2; 8 bases align to TRBD2. The CDR3 loop spans 14 amino acids. The J segment lost 1 base and the V segment lost 8 bases, leaving 3 bases of the junction unmatched. CDR1 and CDR2 (germline): MDHEN, SYDVKM. Written as DNA, the CDR3 is TGTGCCAGCCGGGCGGGGGGGAACACCGGGGAGCTGTTTTTT. Residues: CASRAGGNTGELFF. The full variable domain, in which reference TRBV28 and TRBJ2-2 provide the parts outside the CDR3, is DVKVTQSSRYLVKRTGEKVFLECVQDMDHENMFWYRQDPGLGLRLIYFSYDVKMKEKGDIPEGYSVSREKKERFSLILESASTNQTSMYLCASRAGGNTGELFFGEGSRLTVL.

The chain employs TRBV28 and TRBJ1-3; D might be TRBD1 (5 bases). V was trimmed by 5 bases and J by 4 bases, leaving 15 bases between them. CDR3 size: 15 residues. Germline V lookup: CDR1 MDHEN, CDR2 SYDVKM. CDR3 sequence (DNA): TGTGCCAGCAGTCCCCAGGGCAGCAACGGAAACACCATATATTTT. Protein: CASSPQGSNGNTIYF.

J is TRBJ1-2 and V is TRBV3-1 (or the pseudogene TRBV3-2); D unresolved. V was shortened by 4 bases and J by 5 bases, with 23 bases between the two germline ends. The CDR3 spans 17 residues. Germline assignment: CDR1 LGHDT and CDR2 YNNKEL (reference sequence). CDR3 nucleotide sequence: TGTGCCAGCAGCCCCAATTCTGGCGTGAGTTCGGGGTATGGCTACACCTTC. Its protein is CASSPNSGVSSGYGYTF.

The V call is TRBV28, the J call TRBJ2-7; 7 positions match TRBD1. Looked up from germline, CDR1 is MDHEN and CDR2 is SYDVKM. Losses at the gene ends were 6 bases for V and 1 base for J; bases not matched to a gene: 9. This CDR3 has 15 residues. Here the CDR3 DNA reads TGTGCCAGCAGCTTAGGGGGACAGTCTTCCTACGAGCAGTACTTC. This gives the protein CASSLGGQSSYEQYF. Variable domain in full (rest from reference TRBV28 and TRBJ2-7): DVKVTQSSRYLVKRTGEKVFLECVQDMDHENMFWYRQDPGLGLRLIYFSYDVKMKEKGDIPEGYSVSREKKERFSLILESASTNQTSMYLCASSLGGQSSYEQYFGPGTRLTVT.

The chain carries TRBV5-1 and TRBJ1-1; TRBD1 aligns across 9 bases. Looked up from germline, CDR1 is SGHRS and CDR2 is YFSETQ. The CDR3 sequence is 13 residues long. With V trimmed by 4 bases and J by 7 bases, 5 bases remained unmatched. The CDR3 DNA follows: TGCGCCAGCAGCAATACAGGGGGCGGTGAAGCTTTCTTT. It translates to CASSNTGGGEAFF.

V and J are TRBV11-2 and TRBJ1-1, with D uncertain. The ends were cut back, 2 bases at V and 4 bases at J, with 14 bases in the middle. Germline CDR1 SGHAT, CDR2 FQNNGV. The CDR3 has 15 amino acids. The CDR3 coding sequence is TGTGCCAGCAGCTTACGGACCCTGGGGAGCACTGAAGCTTTCTTT. Its protein is CASSLRTLGSTEAFF.

The chain is built from TRBV18 and TRBJ1-5; D may be TRBD1 (6 bases). Germline V gene sequence: CDR1 KGHSH, CDR2 LQKENI. Trimming removed 1 base at V and 4 bases at J, with 11 bases between. CDR3 length equals 15 residues. CDR3 amino acids: CASSPRQAENQPQHF. For the CDR3, the DNA is TGTGCCAGCTCACCACGACAGGCCGAGAATCAGCCCCAGCATTTT.

V gene TRBV10-2 combines with J gene TRBJ2-5; no clear D. The germline V and J ends were trimmed by 0 bases and 4 bases, with 3 bases remaining between them. This CDR3 contains 12 residues. Germline lookup yields CDR1 WSHSY and CDR2 SAAADI. CDR3 loop: CASSESRETQYF. CDR3 DNA sequence: TGCGCCAGCAGTGAGTCGAGAGAGACCCAGTACTTC.

The J gene is TRBJ2-7, the V gene TRBV6-2 or TRBV6-3; 7 bases align to TRBD2. The germline CDR1 and CDR2 sequences are MNHEY and SVGEGT. The J segment lost 4 bases and the V segment lost 1 base, leaving 1 base of the junction unmatched. CDR3 length: 13 amino acids. CDR3 sequence: CASSYFGGYEQYF. CDR3 sequence (DNA): TGTGCCAGCAGTTACTTCGGGGGGTACGAGCAGTACTTC.

This CDR3 reads CATNREGETQYF. The CDR3 DNA is TGTGCCACCAACCGGGAGGGAGAGACCCAGTACTTC. The chain uses TRBV24-1 and TRBJ2-5; 8 bases map to TRBD2. The trim removed 8 bases at V and 4 bases at J, leaving 2 bases unmatched. CDR1 and CDR2 from the germline V gene are KGHDR and SFDVKD. The CDR3 extends over 12 amino acids.

The chain recombines TRBV24-1 with TRBJ1-2, with D possibly being TRBD1 (6 bases). The CDR3 has 15 residues. CDR1 and CDR2 from the germline V gene are KGHDR and SFDVKD. Trimming pared 4 bases from V and 3 bases from J, leaving 14 bases between. The chain's CDR3 is CATSDRSQGDYGYTF. Here the CDR3 DNA reads TGTGCCACCAGTGACCGATCACAGGGAGACTATGGCTACACCTTC.

V gene TRBV7-9 combines with J gene TRBJ1-2, with 7 positions matching TRBD1. With 2 bases clipped from V and 0 bases from J, the junction kept 3 bases outside the gene matches. Germline CDR1 SEHNR, CDR2 FQNEAQ (reference sequence). The CDR3 is 15 residues long. The chain's CDR3 is CASSLQGVSNYGYTF. In DNA form, the CDR3 reads TGTGCCAGCAGCTTACAGGGGGTTTCTAACTATGGCTACACCTTC.

V usage is TRBV5-6 and J usage is TRBJ1-4, with TRBD1 matching 8 bases. Germline-derived CDR1 and CDR2 are SGHDT and YYEEEE. Trimming cost V 2 bases and J 3 bases; bases outside gene matches: 9. The CDR3 has 17 residues. The CDR3 coding sequence is TGTGCCAGCAGCTTTGGGCAGGGGGCGCCTGCTAATGAAAAACTGTTTTTT. It translates to CASSFGQGAPANEKLFF. Full variable domain (rest looked up from reference TRBV5-6 and TRBJ1-4): DAGVTQSPTHLIKTRGQQVTLRCSPKSGHDTVSWYQQALGQGPQFIFQYYEEEERQRGNFPDRFSGHQFPNYSSELNVNALLLGDSALYLCASSFGQGAPANEKLFFGSGTQLSVL.

V usage is TRBV14 and J usage is TRBJ1-2; D remains unclear. The CDR3 has 14 amino acids. Germline CDR1 SGHDN, CDR2 FVKESK. Trimming cost V 0 bases and J 4 bases, with 9 bases left between them. The CDR3 reads CASSQDWPSYGYTF. CDR3 coding DNA: TGTGCCAGCAGCCAAGATTGGCCAAGCTATGGCTACACCTTC.